This T cell receptor beta chain appears in the sequencing data of a study of T cells in Graves' hyperthyroidism and ophthalmopathy. Notes on the study in general: Blood shared most expanded thyroid clonotypes above 0.001.

Trimming took off 1 base at V and 8 bases at J, with 14 bases between the two ends. Germline CDR1 is DFQATT and CDR2 is SNEGSKA (reference sequence). This CDR3 comprises 14 residues. Template material for amplifying TCR beta CDR3 regions consisted of RNA transcripts. Initially, a first-round RT-PCR of the TCR CDR3 employed the HTBI primer set. A single record per CDR3 protein comes from TCRdb applying MiXCR to the multiplex PCR reads. Among 40,000 to 55,000 distinct CDR3 sequences listed, 45% to 50% were seen once. For this clonotype: Antigen: not known.

When ophthalmopathy did not progress within 18 months, Graves' hyperthyroidism was considered stable. Exclusion followed for patients with uncontrolled infection, other autoimmune disease, pregnancy or lactation. For the diagnoses, clinical symptoms, serum thyroxine and TRAb, thyroid ultrasound and orbital computed tomography were used. The sequencing input was peripheral blood or thyroid tissue (not recorded which). V usage is TRBV20-1 and J usage is TRBJ1-4; perhaps TRBD1 as D (6 bases). The receptor's source is a woman between 45 and 60 years old with Graves' hyperthyroidism. The CDR3, as DNA: TGCAGTGCTAGAGGACAGGAGATCACCGAAAAACTGTTTTTT. It translates to CSARGQEITEKLFF.